The rows below give T cell receptor beta chains drawn from one sample of a study of blood T cell repertoires in COVID-19. Clones were read by immunoSEQ multiplex PCR, and TCRdb kept only the in-frame ones, dropping some. Counted here are about 200,000 clones, 85% to 90% occurring once; the ten biggest clones make up about 2.2%. The sequenced material came from PBMCs or T cells enriched from blood (not recorded which). These receptors were obtained from a middle-aged woman with acute COVID-19. The CDR3 runs from the conserved cysteine through the conserved F or W. D genes are given only for firm matches. Clone size is shown for a subset of rows, as once, few, many or a class of expanded clone.

TRBD1,TRBJ2-7,NA,TRBV10-3,CAISRQGEGEQYF,TGTGCCATCAGCCGACAGGGGGAAGGAGAGCAGTACTTC
TRBD1,TRBJ2-2,once,TRBV14,CASSQERAGGLIGELFF,TGTGCCAGCAGCCAAGAAAGGGCAGGGGGCTTAATCGGGGAGCTGTTTTTT
NA,TRBJ1-1,NA,TRBV11-2,CASSRNTEAFF,TGTGCCAGCAGCCGGAACACTGAAGCTTTCTTT
TRBD1,TRBJ1-2,NA,TRBV5-1,CASSEGQGYGYTF,TGCGCCAGCAGCGAGGGACAGGGCTATGGCTACACCTTC
NA,TRBJ2-3,NA,TRBV6-5,CASSYSGVGFTDTQYF,TGTGCCAGCAGTTACTCCGGAGTCGGATTCACAGATACGCAGTATTTT
TRBD2,TRBJ2-7,NA,TRBV20-1,CSVRTSYEQYF,TGCAGTGTAAGGACTAGCTACGAGCAGTACTTC
TRBD1,TRBJ2-4,NA,TRBV7-9,CASSLKGQGNIQYF,TGTGCCAGCAGCTTAAAAGGACAGGGGAACATTCAGTACTTC
NA,TRBJ2-1,NA,TRBV19,CASSPIEAGGRSEQFF,TGTGCCAGTAGCCCAATAGAGGCAGGAGGAAGGAGTGAGCAGTTCTTC
NA,TRBJ2-1,NA,TRBV18,CASSPQGGSYNEQFF,TGTGCCAGCTCACCTCAAGGGGGATCCTACAATGAGCAGTTCTTC
NA,TRBJ1-1,once,TRBV5-1,CASSQAPINTEAFF,TGCGCCAGCAGCCAGGCCCCCATCAACACTGAAGCTTTCTTT
NA,TRBJ2-2,NA,TRBV7-6,CASSLTGTPNTGELFF,TGTGCCAGCAGCTTAACCGGGACACCAAACACCGGGGAGCTGTTTTTT
TRBD2,TRBJ2-3,NA,TRBV4-1,CASSPRGSGASTDTQYF,TGCGCCAGCAGCCCCCGGGGTAGCGGGGCTAGCACAGATACGCAGTATTTT
NA,TRBJ1-6,once,TRBV21-1,CASSNIGFFDNSPLHF,TGTGCCAGCAGCAATATCGGGTTTTTCGATAATTCACCCCTCCACTTT
NA,TRBJ1-1,NA,TRBV28,CASSLVLSNTEAFF,TGTGCCAGCAGTTTAGTTCTGAGTAACACTGAAGCTTTCTTT
TRBD2,TRBJ2-1,once,TRBV19,CASSYGTSNEQFF,TGTGCCAGTAGTTATGGGACTAGCAATGAGCAGTTCTTC
NA,TRBJ2-5,few,TRBV30,CAWSVGSLTIQETQYF,TGTGCCTGGAGTGTAGGATCTCTGACAATCCAAGAGACCCAGTACTTC
TRBD2,TRBJ2-3,NA,TRBV9,CASSTRLAGLSTDTQYF,TGTGCCAGCAGCACCCGACTAGCGGGGCTGAGCACAGATACGCAGTATTTT
NA,TRBJ2-1,NA,TRBV21-1,CASSKRGREGEQFF,TGTGCCAGCAGCAAACGCGGCAGGGAGGGTGAGCAGTTCTTC
NA,TRBJ2-3,NA,TRBV5-1,CASSGRNRDTDTQYF,TGCGCCAGCAGCGGCCGGAACAGGGACACAGATACGCAGTATTTT
TRBD1,TRBJ1-1,NA,TRBV5-5,CASSWGQGNTEAFF,TGTGCCAGCAGCTGGGGACAGGGGAACACTGAAGCTTTCTTT
TRBD1,TRBJ1-1,NA,TRBV10-1,CASSPRQGEDTEAFF,TGCGCCAGCAGTCCCCGACAGGGGGAGGACACTGAAGCTTTCTTT
TRBD1,TRBJ1-5,NA,TRBV18,CASSPLDRGINQPQHF,TGTGCCAGCTCACCCCTTGACAGGGGGATCAATCAGCCCCAGCATTTT
TRBD1,TRBJ2-1,NA,TRBV20-1,CSGTGNNEQFF,TGCAGTGGGACAGGGAACAATGAGCAGTTCTTC
NA,TRBJ1-4,NA,TRBV27,CASSLVGAANEKLFF,TGTGCCAGCAGTTTGGTGGGGGCGGCTAATGAAAAACTGTTTTTT
NA,TRBJ2-4,NA,TRBV5-1,CASSLTPIAKNIQYF,TGCGCCAGCAGCTTGACTCCAATAGCCAAAAACATTCAGTACTTC
TRBD1,TRBJ2-7,NA,TRBV6-6,CASSYRRDRENEQYF,TGTGCCAGCAGTTACCGCCGGGACAGGGAGAACGAGCAGTACTTC
TRBD1,TRBJ1-2,NA,TRBV30,CAWSRDRELVPNYGYTF,TGTGCCTGGAGTAGGGACAGAGAACTAGTTCCTAACTATGGCTACACCTTC
TRBD2,TRBJ2-7,once,TRBV5-1,CASSLVWTSGSVYEQYF,TGCGCCAGCAGCCTCGTTTGGACTAGCGGGAGTGTCTACGAGCAGTACTTC
TRBD2,TRBJ2-3,NA,TRBV3-1/TRBV3-2,CASSQGAGAHHTQYF,TGTGCCAGCAGCCAAGGAGCGGGAGCCCATCATACGCAGTATTTT
NA,TRBJ1-4,NA,TRBV5-6,CASSFRGGGEKLFF,TGTGCCAGCAGCTTCCGGGGAGGTGGGGAAAAACTGTTTTTT
TRBD2,TRBJ2-3,NA,TRBV7-8,CASSLVAGGPKGTDTQYF,TGTGCCAGCAGCTTAGTTGCGGGAGGGCCGAAGGGCACAGATACGCAGTATTTT
NA,TRBJ1-4,NA,TRBV28,CASSLSGNRETNEKLFF,TGTGCCAGCAGTTTATCGGGTAACAGGGAAACTAATGAAAAACTGTTTTTT
TRBD1,TRBJ2-1,NA,TRBV18,CASSPLGQGFNEQFF,TGTGCCAGCTCACCTCTAGGACAGGGCTTCAATGAGCAGTTCTTC
NA,TRBJ1-1,NA,TRBV28,CASSWTGGYTEAFF,TGTGCCAGCAGTTGGACGGGAGGATACACTGAAGCTTTCTTT
NA,TRBJ2-2,NA,TRBV12-3/TRBV12-4,CASSFLPDRELFF,TGTGCCAGCAGTTTCCTCCCCGACAGGGAGCTGTTTTTT
TRBD1,TRBJ2-1,NA,TRBV5-1,CASSLDPRGQSYNEQFF,TGCGCCAGCAGCTTGGACCCACGGGGACAGAGTTACAATGAGCAGTTCTTC
NA,TRBJ2-1,NA,TRBV9,CASSVADWSYRRNEQFF,TGTGCCAGCAGCGTAGCCGACTGGAGCTATCGAAGGAATGAGCAGTTCTTC
TRBD2,TRBJ2-4,NA,TRBV19,CASSIDLGGSSLNIQYF,TGTGCCAGTAGTATAGATCTGGGGGGGAGTTCCTTAAACATTCAGTACTTC
TRBD1,TRBJ1-5,NA,TRBV7-2,CASSLAGGIQPQHF,TGTGCCAGCAGCTTGGCAGGGGGCATCCAGCCCCAGCATTTT
NA,TRBJ1-3,many,TRBV5-8,CASSLVAFSGNTIYF,TGTGCCAGCAGCTTGGTAGCCTTCTCTGGAAACACCATATATTTT
TRBD1,TRBJ2-7,NA,TRBV28,CASSSRDSPSYEQYF,TGTGCCAGCAGTAGTCGGGACAGCCCTTCCTACGAGCAGTACTTC
TRBD1,TRBJ1-6,NA,TRBV2,CASSGQGAGSPLHF,TGTGCCAGCAGTGGACAGGGGGCTGGGTCACCCCTCCACTTT
NA,TRBJ1-6,NA,TRBV19,CASSIRTGQYSPLHF,TGTGCCAGTAGTATCCGAACAGGGCAATATTCACCCCTCCACTTT
TRBD1,TRBJ2-6,NA,TRBV5-1,CASSLPRGGAGANVLTF,TGCGCCAGCAGCTTGCCCCGAGGGGGCGCTGGGGCCAACGTCCTGACTTTC
TRBD1,TRBJ1-1,NA,TRBV19,CASSRTGMNTEAFF,TGTGCCAGTAGTAGGACAGGAATGAACACTGAAGCTTTCTTT
NA,TRBJ2-7,NA,TRBV2,CASSVGEGGAEQYF,TGTGCCAGCAGTGTAGGAGAGGGGGGGGCCGAGCAGTACTTC
NA,TRBJ1-1,NA,TRBV6-6,CASSSPDQGLTEAFF,TGTGCCAGCAGTTCACCCGACCAGGGTCTCACTGAAGCTTTCTTT